The 24 T cell receptor beta chains below were found in one sample sequenced in a study of T cell responses to AZD1222 COVID-19 vaccine. Sequencing used immunoSEQ multiplex PCR; TCRdb keeps in-frame clones, though not all of them. The table lists around 160,000 clones, 82% of them singletons, with 4.1% in the top ten. The sequenced sample was peripheral blood, obtained on day 0 of MenACWY control vaccination. The receptors originated from an adult in good health.

The chain is built from TRBV19 and TRBJ1-6; 7 positions match TRBD1. Germline values: CDR1 LNHDA, CDR2 SQIVND (reference sequence). This CDR3 has 15 amino acids. V dropped 1 base and J dropped 9; count of bases not matched to a gene: 6. The DNA of the CDR3 is TGTGCCAGTAGTATAGGTACAGGGGTTAGTTCACCCCTCCACTTT. Its translation: CASSIGTGVSSPLHF.

This chain joins TRBV6-5 and TRBJ2-2; 8 nucleotides align to TRBD2. With V trimmed by 4 bases and J by 3 bases, 7 bases remained unmatched. The CDR3 spans 16 residues. Per germline, CDR1 MNHEY and CDR2 SVGAGI. CDR3 in amino acids: CASSFGGGRYTGELFF. CDR3 bases: TGTGCCAGCAGTTTTGGCGGGGGGAGATACACCGGGGAGCTGTTTTTT.

This chain connects TRBV6-5 to TRBJ2-3; 7 positions agree with TRBD2. The CDR3 contains 13 residues. Trimming cost V 7 bases and J 1 base; bases outside gene matches: 2. Germline V CDR1 and CDR2: MNHEY, SVGAGI. CDR3 region: CASKRGGTDTQYF. CDR3 sequence (DNA): TGTGCCAGCAAACGGGGGGGCACAGATACGCAGTATTTT.

This chain connects TRBV5-4 to TRBJ1-1; TRBD1 matches at 11 bases. This CDR3 comprises 16 residues. Per the germline V gene, CDR1 is SGHNT and CDR2 is YYREEE (reference sequence). V lost 4 bases, J lost 10 bases, and 15 bases stayed unmatched. CDR3 in amino acids: CASSPYSGQGVGGAFF. CDR3 sequence (DNA): TGTGCCAGCAGCCCATATTCGGGACAGGGGGTGGGAGGAGCTTTCTTT.

The gene calls are TRBV7-9 and TRBJ1-2, with D possibly TRBD1 on 5 matching bases. Germline CDR1 is SEHNR and CDR2 is FQNEAQ (reference sequence). Between the trimmed V and J ends, which lost 1 base and 6 bases, there was a span of 18 bases. CDR3 size: 16 residues. The CDR3: CASSLVWTRDGDGYTF. The CDR3 region has the DNA TGTGCCAGCAGCTTAGTTTGGACTCGGGACGGAGATGGCTACACCTTC.

This clone has a single count. The genes are TRBV6-1 and TRBJ1-2; D not certain. Trimming removed 0 bases at V and 10 bases at J, with 24 bases between. Germline loops: CDR1 MNHNS, CDR2 SASEGT. This CDR3 is 17 amino acids long. The CDR3 nucleotides are TGTGCCAGCAGTGAAGCGCGGCAGGCCCGCGGGCTTAGAGACTACACCTTC. This encodes CASSEARQARGLRDYTF.

The V and J genes are TRBV7-9 and TRBJ1-2; D is unclear. The CDR3 totals 14 residues. V was shortened by 1 base and J by 4 bases, with 10 bases between the two germline ends. Germline assignment: CDR1 SEHNR and CDR2 FQNEAQ (reference sequence). CDR3 sequence (DNA): TGTGCCAGCAGCTTAGAGGCGTACCGCTATGGCTACACCTTC. The encoded protein is CASSLEAYRYGYTF.

The rearrangement joins TRBV5-1 to TRBJ2-4; 7 bases agree with TRBD1. This CDR3 has 15 residues. With 4 bases clipped from V and 4 bases from J, the junction kept 8 bases outside the gene matches. In germline, CDR1 is SGHRS, CDR2 YFSETQ. The CDR3 here is CASSTIPGQKNIQYF. The CDR3 region has the DNA TGCGCCAGCAGCACAATCCCGGGACAGAAAAACATTCAGTACTTC.

J is TRBJ1-2 and V is TRBV19; D perhaps matches TRBD1 (6 bases). The V end was cut by 6 bases, the J end by 7 bases, with 18 bases between. There are 14 residues in the CDR3. Germline values: CDR1 LNHDA, CDR2 SQIVND (reference sequence). CDR3 nucleotides: TGTGCCAGTAGAACAAACAGGGAAGGACGTGGCTACACCTTC. As protein: CASRTNREGRGYTF.

CDR3 sequence: CASSNRHEKLFF. The CDR3 bases are TGTGCCAGCAGCAACCGGCATGAAAAACTGTTTTTT. The chain links TRBV3-1 (or the pseudogene TRBV3-2) to TRBJ1-4; D is unresolved. Germline values: CDR1 LGHDT, CDR2 YNNKEL (reference sequence). The CDR3 consists of 12 residues. V lost 5 bases and J lost 6, with 7 bases in between.

This clone was picked up many times. The chain employs TRBV2 and TRBJ1-4; 8 bases are a match to TRBD1. The CDR3 consists of 14 residues. With V trimmed by 8 bases and J by 5 bases, 7 bases remained unmatched. CDR1 and CDR2 (germline): SNHLY, FYNNEI. Written as DNA, the CDR3 is TGTGCCAGCCTCCGGGACAGGCAAAATGAAAAACTGTTTTTT. It translates to CASLRDRQNEKLFF.

The chain couples TRBV11-2 to TRBJ2-5, with a tentative D call TRBD2 (6 bases). The V end lost 4 bases, the J end lost 0 bases, and 6 bases lay between the germline ends. The germline CDR1 and CDR2 sequences are SGHAT and FQNNGV. The CDR3 length is 13 residues. The CDR3 loop reads CASSWDYQETQYF. The CDR3 nucleotides read TGTGCCAGCAGCTGGGACTACCAAGAGACCCAGTACTTC.

This clone was seen a handful of times. J is TRBJ1-4 and V is TRBV7-9, with 10 bases matching TRBD1. V dropped 11 bases and J dropped 7; count of bases not matched to a gene: 7. Germline V gene sequence: CDR1 SEHNR, CDR2 FQNEAQ (reference sequence). The CDR3 runs 13 residues. The CDR3 reads CASPDRGGEKLFF. The DNA for the CDR3 is TGTGCCTCCCCGGACAGGGGGGGTGAAAAACTGTTTTTT. Full variable domain (remainder filled in from reference TRBV7-9 and TRBJ1-4): DTGVSQNPRHKITKRGQNVTFRCDPISEHNRLYWYRQTLGQGPEFLTYFQNEAQLEKSRLLSDRFSAERPKGSFSTLEIQRTEQGDSAMYLCASPDRGGEKLFFGSGTQLSVL.

Of note for this clone: This may be a read error: a much more frequent sequence differs by one nucleotide. The genes are TRBV3-1 (or the pseudogene TRBV3-2) and TRBJ1-3; D unclear. Trimming took off 5 bases at V and 0 bases at J, with 2 bases between the two ends. CDR1 is LGHDT, CDR2 YNNKEL, per germline (reference sequence). This CDR3 is 12 amino acids long. The CDR3 nucleotides are TGTGCCAGCAGCTACTCTGGAAACACCATATATTTT. Its protein is CASSYSGNTIYF.

This chain links TRBV18 with TRBJ1-1; D is ambiguous. The germline CDR1 and CDR2 sequences are KGHSH and LQKENI. The CDR3 loop spans 12 amino acids. V gave up 6 bases and J gave up 6 bases, with 11 bases separating them. The CDR3 here is CASSPAGAEAFF. In DNA, the CDR3 is TGTGCCAGCTCTCCCGCTGGGGCTGAAGCTTTCTTT.

This clone was detected only once. The V and J genes are TRBV3-1 (or the pseudogene TRBV3-2) and TRBJ1-3; 7 bases fit TRBD1. V trimming: 0 bases; J trimming: 8 bases; junction bases outside the gene matches: 10. Germline V gives CDR1 LGHDT, CDR2 YNNKEL (reference sequence). The CDR3 extends over 16 amino acids. The CDR3 nucleotides read TGTGCCAGCAGCCAAGATCCCCCAGGGGGTCGTGACACCATATATTTT. As protein: CASSQDPPGGRDTIYF.

The CDR3 region has the DNA TGCGCCAGCAGCGGACCGCTGCTAGGGGGGCTAGCGGGATACAATGAGCAGTTCTTC. This codes for CASSGPLLGGLAGYNEQFF. V gene TRBV10-1 combines with J gene TRBJ2-1; 9 nucleotides match TRBD2. Looked up from germline, CDR1 is WNHNN and CDR2 is SYGVQD (reference sequence). This CDR3 contains 19 residues. V dropped 6 bases and J dropped 4; count of bases not matched to a gene: 19.

The chain is built from TRBV28 and TRBJ2-5, with D tentatively TRBD1 (5 bases). V shed 2 bases and J shed 2 bases, with 15 bases lying between them. The CDR3 spans 16 residues. The germline CDR1 and CDR2 sequences are MDHEN and SYDVKM. CDR3 in amino acids: CASSLKGSVIQETQYF. DNA for the CDR3: TGTGCCAGCAGTTTAAAGGGGTCCGTCATACAAGAGACCCAGTACTTC. The full variable domain, rest sourced from reference TRBV28 and TRBJ2-5, is DVKVTQSSRYLVKRTGEKVFLECVQDMDHENMFWYRQDPGLGLRLIYFSYDVKMKEKGDIPEGYSVSREKKERFSLILESASTNQTSMYLCASSLKGSVIQETQYFGPGTRLLVL.

This chain links TRBV27 with TRBJ1-6, with 8 bases aligning to TRBD1. The CDR3 runs to 13 residues. Germline V gene lookup returns CDR1 MNHEY and CDR2 SMNVEV (reference sequence). V dropped 6 bases and J dropped 9; count of bases not matched to a gene: 4. CDR3 protein: CASSRTGRSPLHF. CDR3 nucleotides: TGTGCCAGCAGCCGGACAGGGCGTTCACCCCTCCACTTT.

This clone was counted once. The chain is built from TRBV9 and TRBJ2-2; TRBD1 agrees at 9 bases. The trim removed 4 bases at V and 4 bases at J, leaving 8 bases unmatched. CDR1 is SGDLS and CDR2 is YYNGEE in the germline V gene. The CDR3 has 16 residues. CDR3 amino acids: CASSPQQGASTGELFF. In DNA, the CDR3 is TGTGCCAGCAGCCCTCAACAGGGGGCGAGCACCGGGGAGCTGTTTTTT. Filled out from reference TRBV9 and TRBJ2-2, the complete variable domain reads DSGVTQTPKHLITATGQRVTLRCSPRSGDLSVYWYQQSLDQGLQFLIQYYNGEERAKGNILERFSAQQFPDLHSELNLSSLELGDSALYFCASSPQQGASTGELFFGEGSRLTVL.

The table lists this clone with a count of one. The J gene is TRBJ2-3, the V gene TRBV29-1; TRBD1 aligns across 12 bases. The CDR3 totals 14 residues. Germline lookup yields CDR1 SQVTM and CDR2 ANQGSEA. Trimming cost V 4 bases and J 4 bases; bases outside gene matches: 3. The CDR3 region is CSVAGTGGPDTQYF. Written as DNA, the CDR3 is TGCAGCGTTGCCGGGACAGGGGGCCCAGATACGCAGTATTTT.

A word on this clone: The same CDR3 can be traced to other DNA sequences in this sample. The chain carries TRBV6-5 and TRBJ1-1, with 7 bases matching TRBD1. This CDR3 is built from 15 residues. Germline CDR1 reads MNHEY; CDR2 reads SVGAGI. Germline trimming cut 0 bases from V and 0 bases from J; bases unmatched to any gene: 1. In DNA form, the CDR3 reads TGTGCCAGCAGTTACTCGGGGACAGTGAACACTGAAGCTTTCTTT. Protein product: CASSYSGTVNTEAFF.

This clone has only one observation. V gene TRBV29-1 combines with J gene TRBJ2-3; no clear D gene. The CDR3 consists of 11 residues. V was clipped by 7 bases and J by 0 bases, with 5 bases between them. Per the germline V gene, CDR1 is SQVTM and CDR2 is ANQGSEA. The CDR3 sequence is CSGKSTDTQYF. The CDR3, as DNA: TGCAGCGGCAAAAGCACAGATACGCAGTATTTT.

The CDR3 DNA is TGTGCCACCAGCAGAGATTCCCCGGGCTCCGATTCCACTGAAGCTTTCTTT. Translated: CATSRDSPGSDSTEAFF. The V gene is TRBV15, the J gene TRBJ1-1; the D is unclear. There are 17 residues in the CDR3. V lost 0 bases, J lost 4 bases, and 18 bases lay in between. The germline V gene encodes CDR1 LNHNV and CDR2 YYDKDF (reference sequence). Full variable domain (rest looked up from reference TRBV15 and TRBJ1-1): DAMVIQNPRYQVTQFGKPVTLSCSQTLNHNVMYWYQQKSSQAPKLLFHYYDKDFNNEADTPDNFQSRRPNTSFCFLDIRSPGLGDTAMYLCATSRDSPGSDSTEAFFGQGTRLTVV.